The T cell receptor (beta chain) under discussion was sequenced for a study of OX40 agonist ivuxolimab in advanced cancers. Turning to the study itself: A diagnosis of hepatocellular carcinoma, melanoma, renal cell or head and neck cancer was present in dose-escalation patients. Of mixed ages from about 20 to 85 and averaging around 60 years, the group was more than 65% male. Of the patients, three showed partial responses, one with hepatocellular carcinoma and two with cutaneous melanoma.

With baseline, cycle 4 day 1, and cycle 7 day 1 as timepoints, blood was sampled. The data were produced by immunoSEQ multiplex PCR, yet TCRdb's version contains in-frame clones alone and is incomplete. The sample consists of 82,000 or so clones, roughly 90% of them appearing once. The germline gives CDR1 SGHDN, CDR2 FVKESK. The length of the CDR3 is 17 residues. V shed 2 bases and J shed 3 bases, with 17 bases lying between them. The rearrangement links TRBV14 to TRBJ2-1, with D perhaps TRBD2 (5 bases). The sample was CD4+ or CD8+ T cells sorted from blood, taken in a trial of the OX40 agonist ivuxolimab. The clonotype was recovered from an adult with an advanced solid tumor such as melanoma, head and neck, liver or kidney cancer. The CDR3 DNA is TGTGCCAGCAGCCAAAGGTTCCTAGTACTAGACTACAATGAGCAGTTCTTC. As protein: CASSQRFLVLDYNEQFF. The full variable domain, rest sourced from reference TRBV14 and TRBJ2-1, is EAGVTQFPSHSVIEKGQTVTLRCDPISGHDNLYWYRRVMGKEIKFLLHFVKESKQDESGMPNNRFLAERTGGTYSTLKVQPAELEDSGVYFCASSQRFLVLDYNEQFFGPGTRLTVL.